The rows below give T cell receptor beta chains drawn from one sample of a study of radiotherapy plus CTLA-4 blockade in lung cancer. Sequencing used immunoSEQ multiplex PCR; TCRdb keeps in-frame clones, though not all of them. The sample lists approximately 80,000 clones, more than 80% seen once, with approximately 0.81% in the top ten. The source was peripheral blood, collected from a patient treated with radiotherapy plus ipilimumab. These receptors were taken from a human donor with non-small cell lung cancer who had stable disease on radiotherapy plus ipilimumab. Both conserved end residues are part of each CDR3. Fields, in order: D gene, V gene, clone size, J gene, CDR3 DNA, CDR3 protein. A D gene is named only where the DNA matches it firmly. Rows give clone size only sometimes, using once, few, many, or a class for an expanded clone.

NA	TRBV7-2	few	TRBJ1-2	TGTGCCAGCAGCTCGGGACGGCCGGGCGGCTACACCTTC	CASSSGRPGGYTF
TRBD1	TRBV5-6	NA	TRBJ1-5	TGTGCCAGCAGCCTGACAGGGGGGAACAATCAGCCCCAGCATTTT	CASSLTGGNNQPQHF
NA	TRBV6-1	NA	TRBJ2-7	TGTGCCAGCAGAGGGAGGTACTCCTACGAGCAGTACTTC	CASRGRYSYEQYF
TRBD1	TRBV6-5	NA	TRBJ2-7	TGTGCCAGCAGTGTCCGGGACAGGTCCTACGAGCAGTACTTC	CASSVRDRSYEQYF
TRBD1	TRBV19	NA	TRBJ1-2	TGTGCCAGTACCACGGACAGGGGAGGTGGCTACACCTTC	CASTTDRGGGYTF
NA	TRBV9	NA	TRBJ2-2	TGTGCCAGCAGCGAAGGACAGCCGATGAACACCGGGGAGCTGTTTTTT	CASSEGQPMNTGELFF
TRBD2	TRBV30	NA	TRBJ2-7	TGTGCCTGGAATTCCGGGAGGGACTCCTACGAGCAGTACTTC	CAWNSGRDSYEQYF
NA	TRBV28	NA	TRBJ1-1	TGTGCCAGCAGTTTATGGTCAGGGAACACTGAAGCTTTCTTT	CASSLWSGNTEAFF
NA	TRBV5-1	once	TRBJ1-2	TGCGCCACCCGGGGGACTTCTAACTATGGCTACACCTTC	CATRGTSNYGYTF
NA	TRBV4-1	NA	TRBJ1-5	TGCGCCAGCAGCCAAGATCGAGGGGCTAAGCAGCCCCAGCATTTT	CASSQDRGAKQPQHF
TRBD1	TRBV27	NA	TRBJ1-2	TGTGCCAGCAGTTTATTCGCCCGACAGGGAGGGAGTATCGGCTACACCTTC	CASSLFARQGGSIGYTF
NA	TRBV28	NA	TRBJ1-2	TGTGCCAGCAGTTTAGACCAGGTCCCTAACTATGGCTACACCTTC	CASSLDQVPNYGYTF
TRBD2	TRBV2	NA	TRBJ2-3	TGTGCCAGCAGTGAAGCGGGGGGGTGGGCAGATACGCAGTATTTT	CASSEAGGWADTQYF
TRBD2	TRBV11-2	NA	TRBJ2-1	TGTGCCAGCAGCTCCCTAGCGGGAAGCTCCTACAATGAGCAGTTCTTC	CASSSLAGSSYNEQFF
TRBD1	TRBV7-8	NA	TRBJ1-1	TGTGCCAGCAGCTTGGACAGGGGGAACACTGAAGCTTTCTTT	CASSLDRGNTEAFF
NA	TRBV4-1	NA	TRBJ2-7	TGCGCCAGCAGCCAAGCGGGGACAAGAGGGGGTGCCTACGAGCAGTACTTC	CASSQAGTRGGAYEQYF
NA	TRBV19	NA	TRBJ1-5	TGTGCCAGTAGTATTCCAGCAGACAACCGCAATCAGCCCCAGCATTTT	CASSIPADNRNQPQHF
TRBD2	TRBV10-2	NA	TRBJ2-3	TGCGCCAGCATCGGGGCGGGGGGGGCAGATACGCAGTATTTT	CASIGAGGADTQYF
NA	TRBV7-6	NA	TRBJ2-2	TGTGCCACGAACGCGAACACCGGGGAGCTGTTTTTT	CATNANTGELFF
NA	TRBV27	NA	TRBJ1-6	TGTGCCAGCAGTCCAACAGGGTTGAGGTCACCCCTCCACTTT	CASSPTGLRSPLHF
NA	TRBV29-1	NA	TRBJ2-4	TGCAGCGTTCTGAAAAACATTCAGTACTTC	CSVLKNIQYF
TRBD1	TRBV7-2	NA	TRBJ2-5	TGTGCCAGCAGCTTCCTTGGGACAGCTCAAGAGACCCAGTACTTC	CASSFLGTAQETQYF
NA	TRBV19	NA	TRBJ2-7	TGTGCCAGTAGTATAACCCAGTTCTCCTCCTACGAGCAGTACTTC	CASSITQFSSYEQYF
NA	TRBV5-1	NA	TRBJ2-5	TGCGCCAGCAGCGTGTCCCAAGAGACCCAGTACTTC	CASSVSQETQYF
TRBD1	TRBV5-1	NA	TRBJ2-2	TGCGCCAGCAGCTGGAAAAGAGGACAGGTTAACACCGGGGAGCTGTTTTTT	CASSWKRGQVNTGELFF
NA	TRBV28	NA	TRBJ1-6	TGTGCCAGCAGTTCCGGGACGGCCCATAATTCACCCCTCCACTTT	CASSSGTAHNSPLHF
NA	TRBV11-2	NA	TRBJ1-6	TGTGCCAGCAGCTTAGAGGTCGGGACACCCCTCCACTTT	CASSLEVGTPLHF
TRBD1	TRBV28	NA	TRBJ1-1	TGTGCCAGCAAAGGGGGACAGGAGAACACTGAAGCTTTCTTT	CASKGGQENTEAFF
TRBD2	TRBV15	NA	TRBJ2-7	TGTGCCACCAGCCCGCGGCTAGCGGGGGCTATAACCTACGAGCAGTACTTC	CATSPRLAGAITYEQYF
TRBD1	TRBV9	NA	TRBJ2-2	TGTGCCAGCAGCGTAGTGACAGGGGGCCTTACCGGGGAGCTGTTTTTT	CASSVVTGGLTGELFF
TRBD1	TRBV30	NA	TRBJ2-2	TGTGCCTGGAGTGCTCCGGGACAGGGGGCGACCGGGGAGCTGTTTTTT	CAWSAPGQGATGELFF
TRBD2	TRBV7-6	NA	TRBJ2-1	TGTGCCAGCAGCTCCAGCGGGGGGGCACCCAATGAGCAGTTCTTC	CASSSSGGAPNEQFF
NA	TRBV4-2	NA	TRBJ2-5	TGTGCCAGCAGCCAAAGTCTGCGGGGAGAGACCCAGTACTTC	CASSQSLRGETQYF
TRBD1	TRBV19	NA	TRBJ2-1	TGTGCCACTTCTAGGGGACAGTATGAGTTCTTC	CATSRGQYEFF
NA	TRBV28	NA	TRBJ2-7	TGTGCCAGCAGTCCCCCCGCAGGGGCGGACGAGCAGTACTTC	CASSPPAGADEQYF
TRBD1	TRBV25-1	NA	TRBJ2-3	TGTGCCAGCAGTGAAAGTCTAGGACAGGGCGCAGATACGCAGTATTTT	CASSESLGQGADTQYF
NA	TRBV18	NA	TRBJ2-5	TGTGCCAGCTCACCGAAAGAAGAGACCCAGTACTTC	CASSPKEETQYF
NA	TRBV5-1	NA	TRBJ2-7	TGCGCCAGCAGCCCCGGACACTCCAGGAGCTCCTACGAGCAGTACTTC	CASSPGHSRSSYEQYF
NA	TRBV5-1	NA	TRBJ1-3	TGCGCCAGCAGCTTGGCGGGAGCGGGAAACACCATATATTTT	CASSLAGAGNTIYF
NA	TRBV4-2	NA	TRBJ2-2	TGTGCCAGCAGCCAAGGTGACGGCCCCACCGGGGAGCTGTTTTTT	CASSQGDGPTGELFF
NA	TRBV30	NA	TRBJ1-1	TGTGCCTGGAGGGTTGGCTTGCTTTCGAACACTGAAGCTTTCTTT	CAWRVGLLSNTEAFF
TRBD1	TRBV5-1	few	TRBJ2-3	TGCGCCAGCAGACAGGGGGGAGATACGCAGTATTTT	CASRQGGDTQYF
NA	TRBV6-5	NA	TRBJ2-7	TGTGCCAGCAGCGAAAACTACGAGCAGTACTTC	CASSENYEQYF
TRBD1	TRBV7-9	NA	TRBJ2-7	TGTGCCAGCATGATCTGGACAGGCTACGAGCAGTACTTC	CASMIWTGYEQYF
NA	TRBV7-3	NA	TRBJ2-3	TGTGCCAGCAGCCCGCGGCAGGGAAGCACAGATACGCAGTATTTT	CASSPRQGSTDTQYF
NA	TRBV10-3	few	TRBJ2-3	TGTGCCATCAGTTCTACCGGGACGGGGGATACGCAGTATTTT	CAISSTGTGDTQYF
TRBD2	TRBV29-1	NA	TRBJ2-1	TGCAGCGTTGATGGACTAGAAAACATCAATGAGCAGTTCTTC	CSVDGLENINEQFF
NA	TRBV7-7	NA	TRBJ2-1	TGTGCCAGCAGCTTAGGAGCCCAGGGTTTGTCAAGGAACAATGAGCAGTTCTTC	CASSLGAQGLSRNNEQFF
NA	TRBV27	NA	TRBJ1-1	TGTGCCAGCAGTAACGGGAGGACTGAAGCTTTCTTT	CASSNGRTEAFF
TRBD2	TRBV4-1	once	TRBJ2-1	TGCGCCAGCAGCCAAGCTAGCGGGAGCTGGTACAATGAGCAGTTCTTC	CASSQASGSWYNEQFF